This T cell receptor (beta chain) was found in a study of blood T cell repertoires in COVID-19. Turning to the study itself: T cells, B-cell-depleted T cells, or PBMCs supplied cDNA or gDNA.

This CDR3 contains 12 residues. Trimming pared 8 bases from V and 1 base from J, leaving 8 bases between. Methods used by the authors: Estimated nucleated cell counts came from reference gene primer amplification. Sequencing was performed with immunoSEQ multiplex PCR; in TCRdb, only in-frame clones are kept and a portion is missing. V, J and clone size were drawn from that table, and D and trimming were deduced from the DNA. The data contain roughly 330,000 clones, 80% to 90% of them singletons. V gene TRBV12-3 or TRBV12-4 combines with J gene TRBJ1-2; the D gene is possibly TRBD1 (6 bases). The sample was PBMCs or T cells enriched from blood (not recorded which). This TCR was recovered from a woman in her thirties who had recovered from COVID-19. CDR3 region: CASGGSNYGYTF. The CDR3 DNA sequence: TGTGCCAGCGGGGGCAGTAACTATGGCTACACCTTC.